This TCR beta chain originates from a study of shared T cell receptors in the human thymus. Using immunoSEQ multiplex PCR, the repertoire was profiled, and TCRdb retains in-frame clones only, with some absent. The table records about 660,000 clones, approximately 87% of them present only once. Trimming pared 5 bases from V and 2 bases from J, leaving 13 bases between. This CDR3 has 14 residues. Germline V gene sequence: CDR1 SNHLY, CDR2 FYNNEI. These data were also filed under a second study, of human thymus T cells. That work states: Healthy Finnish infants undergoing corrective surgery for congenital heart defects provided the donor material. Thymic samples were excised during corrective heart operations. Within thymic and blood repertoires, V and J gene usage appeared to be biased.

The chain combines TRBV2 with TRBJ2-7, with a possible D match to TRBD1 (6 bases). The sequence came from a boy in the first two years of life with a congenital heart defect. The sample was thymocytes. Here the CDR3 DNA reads TGTGCCAGCAGTCGAACAGGGCTCCCCTACGAGCAGTACTTC. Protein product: CASSRTGLPYEQYF.